This is a list of T cell receptor beta chains from one sample in a study of blood T cell repertoires in COVID-19. Clones were read by immunoSEQ multiplex PCR, and TCRdb kept only the in-frame ones, dropping some. Counted here are some 150,000 clones, approximately 85% occurring once; the ten biggest clones make up approximately 8%. The sequenced material came from peripheral blood. The receptors were sampled from a woman aged 55-75 years with COVID-19, enrolled during active disease. Each CDR3 is given with its conserved first and last residue. The D gene is left open where the match is weak. Clone size is not always given. Where it is, it says once, few, many or a class for expanded clones.

d_gene	abundance	len	v_gene	j_gene	CDR3aa	CDR3nt
NA	NA	11	TRBV12-3/TRBV12-4	TRBJ1-2	CASRGGVGYTF	TGTGCCAGCAGGGGCGGGGTAGGCTACACCTTC
TRBD2	NA	13	TRBV6-5	TRBJ2-6	CAIGRAGANVLTF	TGTGCCATCGGGAGGGCTGGGGCCAACGTCCTGACTTTC
TRBD1	NA	15	TRBV10-3	TRBJ1-1	CAISRIQGGETEAFF	TGTGCCATCAGTCGAATTCAGGGGGGAGAAACTGAAGCTTTCTTT
NA	NA	15	TRBV5-1	TRBJ1-5	CASSLSSFEGQPQHF	TGCGCCAGCAGCCTAAGTTCTTTTGAGGGTCAGCCCCAGCATTTT
NA	NA	14	TRBV15	TRBJ1-6	CATSRDGSNSPLHF	TGTGCCACCAGCAGAGATGGCTCTAATTCACCCCTCCACTTT
TRBD1	NA	13	TRBV3-1/TRBV3-2	TRBJ1-1	CASSQPGQARIFF	TGTGCCAGCAGCCAACCCGGACAGGCACGCATCTTCTTT
NA	NA	15	TRBV3-1/TRBV3-2	TRBJ1-5	CASSQDAGADQPQHF	TGTGCCAGCAGCCAAGATGCTGGGGCTGATCAGCCCCAGCATTTT
NA	NA	16	TRBV4-2	TRBJ2-3	CASSQVQAGGTDTQYF	TGTGCCAGCAGCCAAGTCCAGGCAGGGGGCACAGATACGCAGTATTTT
NA	NA	15	TRBV9	TRBJ1-5	CASSKSTDSNQPQHF	TGTGCCAGCAGCAAGTCGACAGATAGCAATCAGCCCCAGCATTTT
NA	NA	15	TRBV11-2	TRBJ2-1	CASSPVHKAYNEQFF	TGTGCCAGCAGCCCAGTCCATAAAGCCTACAATGAGCAGTTCTTC
NA	once	15	TRBV18	TRBJ2-7	CASSPGHGTFYEQYF	TGTGCCAGCTCACCAGGGCACGGCACCTTCTACGAGCAGTACTTC
TRBD1	NA	12	TRBV3-1/TRBV3-2	TRBJ2-7	CASSETGGEQYF	TGTGCCAGCAGCGAAACAGGGGGCGAGCAGTACTTC
TRBD2	once	18	TRBV4-1	TRBJ2-3	CASSQEAKTGGRADTQYF	TGCGCCAGCAGCCAAGAAGCGAAGACGGGGGGGCGGGCAGATACGCAGTATTTT
NA	NA	13	TRBV12-3/TRBV12-4	TRBJ1-1	CASSFGGAKGAFF	TGTGCCAGCAGTTTTGGGGGGGCCAAAGGGGCTTTCTTT
TRBD1	NA	18	TRBV5-1	TRBJ2-6	CASSWAGTGLSGANVLTF	TGCGCCAGCAGTTGGGCGGGGACAGGACTCTCTGGGGCCAACGTCCTGACTTTC
NA	NA	14	TRBV7-2	TRBJ1-5	CASSSGQGNQPQHF	TGTGCCAGCAGCTCGGGACAAGGGAATCAGCCCCAGCATTTT
NA	NA	14	TRBV7-9	TRBJ1-3	CASSPVLSGNTIYF	TGTGCCAGCAGCCCAGTCCTCTCTGGAAACACCATATATTTT
TRBD1	NA	14	TRBV5-1	TRBJ1-1	CASSWDRLNTEAFF	TGCGCCAGCAGCTGGGACAGGTTGAACACTGAAGCTTTCTTT
NA	few	16	TRBV5-4	TRBJ1-2	CASSPTLQGRGYGYTF	TGTGCCAGCAGCCCCACCCTGCAGGGGAGAGGCTATGGCTACACCTTC
NA	NA	15	TRBV5-1	TRBJ1-1	CASSWNRDIRTEAFF	TGCGCCAGCAGCTGGAATAGGGACATTAGGACTGAAGCTTTCTTT
NA	NA	15	TRBV2	TRBJ1-4	CASRKDSDSNEKLFF	TGTGCCAGCAGGAAGGACAGCGATTCTAATGAAAAACTGTTTTTT
NA	NA	14	TRBV5-1	TRBJ2-5	CASSLVGGEETQYF	TGCGCCAGCAGCTTGGTCGGGGGTGAAGAGACCCAGTACTTC
NA	NA	13	TRBV5-8	TRBJ2-2	CAVQGTNTGELFF	TGTGCCGTACAGGGAACCAACACCGGGGAGCTGTTTTTT
NA	once	13	TRBV18	TRBJ1-3	CASSPPNGNTIYF	TGTGCCAGCTCACCACCTAATGGAAACACCATATATTTT
TRBD1	NA	18	TRBV5-1	TRBJ2-6	CASSSRQGAISGANVLTF	TGCGCCAGCAGCTCCCGACAGGGGGCCATCTCTGGGGCCAACGTCCTGACTTTC
NA	few	15	TRBV7-7	TRBJ2-5	CASSLGSGGQETQYF	TGTGCCAGCAGCCTGGGGTCAGGGGGGCAAGAGACCCAGTACTTC
TRBD1	NA	17	TRBV24-1	TRBJ2-1	CATSDPLGTGGFREQFF	TGTGCCACCAGTGATCCCCTCGGGACAGGGGGGTTTAGGGAGCAGTTCTTC
TRBD2	once	17	TRBV3-1/TRBV3-2	TRBJ2-2	CASSQGRLAGNTGELFF	TGTGCCAGCAGCCAAGGCCGCCTAGCGGGTAACACCGGGGAGCTGTTTTTT
TRBD1	few	16	TRBV15	TRBJ2-7	CATSRPGRGPLYEQYF	TGTGCCACCAGCCGCCCTGGCAGGGGGCCTCTCTACGAGCAGTACTTC
TRBD1	NA	13	TRBV15	TRBJ1-1	CATSSGQGAEAFF	TGTGCCACCAGCAGCGGACAGGGGGCTGAAGCTTTCTTT
NA	NA	14	TRBV21-1	TRBJ1-5	CASSFSGTNQPQHF	TGTGCCAGCAGCTTCTCGGGAACCAATCAGCCCCAGCATTTT
TRBD1	NA	14	TRBV9	TRBJ1-2	CASSVEQGPYGYTF	TGTGCCAGCAGCGTAGAACAGGGGCCTTATGGCTACACCTTC
NA	NA	13	TRBV27	TRBJ2-7	CASSLHRNYEQYF	TGTGCCAGCAGTCTTCACAGAAACTACGAGCAGTACTTC
NA	NA	14	TRBV27	TRBJ1-4	CASSSGGKVEKLFF	TGTGCCAGCAGCTCTGGCGGGAAGGTGGAAAAACTGTTTTTT
NA	NA	14	TRBV19	TRBJ1-1	CASREAGGSTEAFF	TGTGCCAGTAGAGAGGCTGGGGGGAGCACTGAAGCTTTCTTT
TRBD2	NA	15	TRBV24-1	TRBJ2-3	CAISTSGGPTDTQYF	TGTGCCATCTCGACTAGCGGGGGGCCCACAGATACGCAGTATTTT
TRBD1	NA	15	TRBV10-3	TRBJ2-2	CAISESRQGAGELFF	TGTGCCATCAGTGAGTCGAGGCAGGGGGCCGGGGAGCTGTTTTTT
NA	NA	14	TRBV24-1	TRBJ1-5	CATGPGQGRQPQHF	TGTGCCACCGGACCGGGACAAGGGCGGCAGCCCCAGCATTTT
NA	NA	15	TRBV3-1/TRBV3-2	TRBJ2-5	CASSQDTAGMKTQYF	TGTGCCAGCAGCCAAGATACCGCAGGGATGAAGACCCAGTACTTC
TRBD1	once	14	TRBV24-1	TRBJ2-5	CATSDRGQGETQYF	TGTGCCACCAGTGACCGGGGACAGGGAGAGACCCAGTACTTC
TRBD2	once	16	TRBV4-2	TRBJ2-3	CASSRRLAVGTDTQYF	TGTGCCAGCAGCCGAAGACTAGCGGTAGGCACAGATACGCAGTATTTT
NA	few	12	TRBV25-1	TRBJ2-2	CASTPQTGELFF	TGTGCCAGCACTCCGCAGACCGGGGAGCTGTTTTTT
TRBD1	few	15	TRBV5-1	TRBJ1-2	CASSLAQGELYGYTF	TGCGCCAGCAGCTTGGCTCAGGGGGAACTCTATGGCTACACCTTC
NA	NA	16	TRBV3-1/TRBV3-2	TRBJ2-7	CASSQGLGASWGEQYF	TGTGCCAGCAGCCAAGGATTGGGGGCAAGTTGGGGCGAGCAGTACTTC
NA	NA	14	TRBV27	TRBJ2-3	CASSLWTNTDTQYF	TGTGCCAGCAGTTTATGGACTAACACAGATACGCAGTATTTT
TRBD1	NA	14	TRBV6-5	TRBJ1-2	CASRDRTTNYGYTF	TGTGCCAGCAGGGACAGGACAACTAACTATGGCTACACCTTC
NA	NA	14	TRBV13	TRBJ1-2	CASSLVGANYGYTF	TGTGCCAGCAGCTTAGTAGGGGCGAACTATGGCTACACCTTC
NA	NA	14	TRBV19	TRBJ1-1	CASSPVMSYTEAFF	TGTGCCAGTAGTCCGGTGATGAGTTACACTGAAGCTTTCTTT
TRBD2	NA	16	TRBV7-2	TRBJ2-1	CASSLGWAGGPSEQFF	TGTGCCAGCAGCTTAGGCTGGGCGGGGGGGCCCAGTGAGCAGTTCTTC
NA	once	16	TRBV7-8	TRBJ1-6	CASSLQPEWGDSPLHF	TGTGCCAGCAGCTTACAACCGGAATGGGGCGACTCACCCCTCCACTTT
TRBD1	NA	16	TRBV10-1	TRBJ2-1	CASSETRDRGGNEQFF	TGCGCCAGCAGTGAGACCCGGGACAGGGGCGGGAATGAGCAGTTCTTC
TRBD1	NA	14	TRBV5-8	TRBJ1-1	CASRYRGHDTEAFF	TGTGCCAGCAGGTACAGGGGGCACGACACTGAAGCTTTCTTT
NA	NA	16	TRBV7-2	TRBJ1-1	CASSLDLSAANTEAFF	TGTGCCAGCAGCTTAGACCTCTCGGCGGCGAACACTGAAGCTTTCTTT
TRBD1	NA	14	TRBV7-9	TRBJ1-2	CASSPLDRAKGYTF	TGTGCCAGCAGCCCCCTTGACAGGGCGAAAGGCTACACCTTC
TRBD1	NA	17	TRBV5-5	TRBJ1-3	CASSPTLTGTGGNTIYF	TGTGCCAGCAGCCCCACCCTTACCGGGACAGGGGGAAACACCATATATTTT
TRBD1	NA	14	TRBV19	TRBJ1-6	CASSRQGYNSPLHF	TGTGCCAGTAGTCGACAGGGCTATAATTCACCCCTCCACTTT
NA	NA	14	TRBV4-1	TRBJ2-3	CASSQGRATDTQYF	TGCGCCAGCAGCCAAGGCAGGGCGACAGATACGCAGTATTTT